Given below is one T cell receptor beta chain in context. Which antigen it targets is not known. Base qualities are not at hand, and no much larger clone is one base apart. The CDR3 regions of human TCRbeta chains were subjected to immunosequencing. In the original analysis: TCRs in the repertoires were matched against a reference library of SARS-CoV-2-specific TCRs that had been generated with the MIRA antigen-specificity platform. Breadth meant the fraction of unique TCRs that were SARS-CoV-2-associated, whereas depth meant the fraction of total T cells that were SARS-CoV-2-associated. Each spike-specific TCR was assigned to its reactive spike region and to a CD4 or CD8 class using the MIRA data. Log10-transformed breadth and depth values were compared by one-way ANOVA with Sidak's multiple comparisons tests. The table was pulled from immuneACCESS by TCRdb, which kept in-frame rearrangements only. Such tables lose some clones; where checked, under half of the loss comes from unresolved V genes, and the rest has no known cause. For V, J and clone size, that table is used; D and trimming come from the DNA. The sample data list under 150,000 clones, and 70% to 90% of these were observed just once. 2.4% of the sample belongs to the ten largest clones.

These data originate in a study of T cell responses to AZD1222 COVID-19 vaccine (dated by TCRdb to about 2021). For context, the study as a whole: AZD1222 recipients whose second dose came at about 4 weeks and those whose second dose came at about 12 weeks were combined into one group, since spike-specific TCR depth and breadth did not differ between the two schedules. Trial participants were enrolled into age subgroups of 18-55, 56-69 and 70-plus years, which contained about 160, 30 and 59 TCR-sequenced participants, respectively. TCR sequencing covered over 230 trial participants: roughly 200 given two doses of AZD1222 and approximately 26 given two doses of MenACWY control vaccine. Study-level results and caveats: The vaccine-associated CD4 TCRs covered the entire spike protein, and the dominant responses fell in regions 160-218 and 743-854. In the small 56-69-year group, the increase in depth fell short of significance, most likely because of low power. Epitopes outside the regions mutated in the B.1.351 and B.1.1.7 variants were reportedly recognized by nearly half of the unique spike-specific TCRs. No day 14 peak-response samples were available, so repertoires were characterized only after the peak T cell response. Conclusions about previously exposed vaccinees are limited because only 5 or 6 AZD1222 recipients were SARS-CoV-2 seropositive at baseline. After two AZD1222 doses, spike-specific TCR breadth and depth were significantly higher than at day 0 and than in MenACWY recipients. Participants were mostly white British and included more females than males, and it was suggested by the authors that clonal diversity may have been underestimated.

The time point label corresponds to: baseline before first vaccination. Vaccinee samples were obtained from the UK trials COV001 and COV002, which included a single-blind randomized controlled phase 2/3 trial of AZD1222 (ChAdOx1 nCoV-19) in healthy adults. For TCRbeta chain sequencing, PBMC samples were collected from trial participants at day 0 and at day 28 after the second dose. Trimming at the junction amounts to 5 bases on V and 5 bases on J, and the germline ends lie 13 bases apart. In the germline V gene, CDR1 corresponds to SGHAT and CDR2 to FQNNGV. From its cysteine to its phenylalanine, the CDR3 spans 15 amino acids. The sequence is cut down to CDR3 DNA, 45 bases in frame from base 1.

This TCR derives from an adult in good health. The receptor chain draws on TRBV11-2 and TRBJ1-6; no D gene is confidently identified. Sequencing used peripheral blood, obtained on day 0 of AZD1222 vaccination. The sequence in DNA is TGTGCCAGCAGCAAAGATGGGGTCCATAATTCACCCCTCCACTTT. This codes for CASSKDGVHNSPLHF.